Shown below are 2 T cell receptor beta chains from a single sample sequenced in a study of shared clonotypes between healthy human individuals. Here immunoSEQ multiplex PCR was the method, and the copy in TCRdb shows in-frame clones only, minus some. The sample consists of approximately 620,000 clones, almost 97% of them appearing once. What was sequenced was naive CD4+ T cells sorted from blood. Sample subset: CD45RA+ positively selected. These TCRs come from a woman aged 25-40 years in good health.

The CDR3 loop is CASSLKTGNSVGANVLTF. The CDR3 DNA reads as TGTGCCAGCTCACTAAAGACAGGGAACTCTGTTGGGGCCAACGTCCTGACTTTC. This rearrangement joins TRBV18 to TRBJ2-6; 7 bases align to TRBD1. The germline V gene has CDR1 KGHSH and CDR2 LQKENI. The CDR3 contains 18 residues. The V and J ends lost 4 bases and 3 bases, in that order; junction bases with no gene match: 12.

The CDR3, as DNA: TGTGCCAGCAGCTTAGCAGGGGCTTACGGAAACACCATATATTTT. This translates into CASSLAGAYGNTIYF. The rearrangement uses TRBV11-2 and TRBJ1-3, with D possibly matching TRBD1 (6 bases). The CDR3 sequence is 15 residues long. Germline V lookup: CDR1 SGHAT, CDR2 FQNNGV. Trimming pared 1 base from V and 4 bases from J, leaving 11 bases between.